The T cell receptor (beta chain) under discussion was sequenced for a study of blood T cell repertoires in COVID-19. Study-level background: Collection of acute and convalescent COVID-19 samples took place in the United States, Italy and Spain. T cells, B-cell-depleted T cells, or PBMCs supplied cDNA or gDNA.

While infection was still active, Seattle patients were enrolled and then followed longitudinally. The CDR3 runs to 13 residues. Germline CDR1 is SGHNT and CDR2 is YENEEA. Trimming took off 5 bases at V and 3 bases at J, with 9 bases between the two ends. The table came from immunoSEQ multiplex PCR; TCRdb's copy has only in-frame clones and leaves some out. The data contain tens of thousands of clones, about nine tenths of them singletons. The rearrangement links TRBV11-3 to TRBJ2-3; perhaps TRBD1 as D (5 bases). The sample taken for sequencing was peripheral blood. This TCR was sampled from a man in his fifties or sixties with COVID-19, enrolled during active disease. CDR3 DNA sequence: TGTGCCAGCAGCCGAGACAGAACAGATACGCAGTATTTT. The encoded protein is CASSRDRTDTQYF.